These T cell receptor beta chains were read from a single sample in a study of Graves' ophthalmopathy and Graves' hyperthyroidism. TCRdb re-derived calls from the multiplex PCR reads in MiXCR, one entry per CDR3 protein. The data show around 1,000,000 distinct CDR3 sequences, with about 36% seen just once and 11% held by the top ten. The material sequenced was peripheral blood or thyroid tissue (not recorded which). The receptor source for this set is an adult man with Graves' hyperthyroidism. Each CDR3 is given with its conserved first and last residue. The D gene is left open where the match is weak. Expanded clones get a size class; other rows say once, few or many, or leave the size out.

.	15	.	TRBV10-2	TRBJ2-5	CASSDGGGGNQPQYF	TGTGCCAGCAGTGATGGCGGTGGGGGCAATCAGCCCCAGTACTTC
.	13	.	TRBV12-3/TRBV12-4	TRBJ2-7	CASSFGGGGLQYF	TGTGCCAGCAGTTTTGGAGGCGGAGGACTTCAGTACTTC
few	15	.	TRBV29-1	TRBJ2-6	CSVRDGRGGGNVLTF	TGCAGCGTGAGGGATGGCCGAGGAGGGGGCAACGTCCTGACTTTC
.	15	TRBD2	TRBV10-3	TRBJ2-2	CASTTGGADTGELFF	TGTGCCAGCACTACGGGGGGGGCCGACACCGGGGAGCTGTTTTTT
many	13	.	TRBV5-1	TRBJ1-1	CASSPGYPGEAFF	TGCGCCAGCAGCCCCGGTTATCCGGGTGAAGCTTTCTTT
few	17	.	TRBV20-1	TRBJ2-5	CSARDTDGAQLQETQYF	TGCAGTGCTAGAGATACGGATGGGGCACAACTTCAAGAGACCCAGTACTTC
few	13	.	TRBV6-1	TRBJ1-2	CASRRTAEYGYTF	TGTGCCAGCAGGCGGACAGCCGAATATGGCTACACCTTC
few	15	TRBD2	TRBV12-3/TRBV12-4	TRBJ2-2	CASSRAGGETGELFF	TGTGCCAGCAGTCGAGCGGGGGGGGAGACCGGGGAGCTGTTTTTT
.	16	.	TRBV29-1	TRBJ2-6	CSVEDRGGSGANVLTF	TGCAGCGTTGAAGATCGGGGAGGATCTGGGGCCAACGTCCTGACTTTC
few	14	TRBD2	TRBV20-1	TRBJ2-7	CSARDPKRDYEQYF	TGCAGTGCTAGAGATCCTAAGCGGGACTACGAGCAGTACTTC
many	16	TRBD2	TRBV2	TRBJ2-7	CASAGSGTSGGYEQYF	TGTGCCAGTGCGGGAAGTGGGACTAGCGGGGGGTACGAGCAGTACTTC
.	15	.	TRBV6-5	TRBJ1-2	CASSPLGPVNYGYTF	TGTGCCAGCAGTCCCTTGGGGCCCGTAAACTATGGCTACACCTTC
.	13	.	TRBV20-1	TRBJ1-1	CSAAGPGNTEAFF	TGCAGTGCCGCGGGACCGGGGAACACTGAAGCTTTCTTT
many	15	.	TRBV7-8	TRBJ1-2	CASSSSSLGVDGYTF	TGTGCCAGCAGCTCCTCATCGCTCGGGGTCGATGGCTACACCTTC
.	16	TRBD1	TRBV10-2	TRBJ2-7	CASSVLPGQGGYEQYF	TGCGCCAGCAGCGTACTACCGGGACAGGGGGGGTACGAGCAGTACTTC
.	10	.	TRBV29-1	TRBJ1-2	CSGEGYGYTF	TGCAGCGGGGAGGGCTATGGCTACACCTTC
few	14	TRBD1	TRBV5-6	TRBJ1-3	CASSMDRVGNTIYF	TGTGCCAGCAGCATGGACAGGGTTGGAAACACCATATATTTT
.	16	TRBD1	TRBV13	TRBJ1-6	CASSLAVRGLDSPLHF	TGTGCCAGCAGCTTAGCTGTCAGGGGGTTGGATTCACCCCTCCACTTT
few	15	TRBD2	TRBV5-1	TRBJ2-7	CASRGVGAGGYEQYF	TGCGCCAGCAGAGGAGTGGGAGCGGGAGGCTACGAGCAGTACTTC
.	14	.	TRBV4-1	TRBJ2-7	CASSQVRTNYEQYF	TGCGCCAGCAGCCAAGTAAGGACCAATTACGAGCAGTACTTC
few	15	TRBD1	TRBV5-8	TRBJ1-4	CASSLATGGNEKLFF	TGTGCCAGCAGCTTGGCGACAGGGGGTAACGAAAAACTGTTTTTT
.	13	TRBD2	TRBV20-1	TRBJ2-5	CSASVLAGRDEQF	TGCAGTGCTAGCGTCCTAGCGGGACGAGATGAGCAGTTC
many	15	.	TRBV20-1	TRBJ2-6	CSARDTRGGANVLTF	TGCAGTGCTAGAGATACACGTGGGGGGGCCAACGTCCTGACTTTC
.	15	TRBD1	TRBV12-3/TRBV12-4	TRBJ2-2	CASRQDRVVTGELFF	TGTGCCAGCAGGCAGGACAGGGTGGTCACCGGGGAGCTGTTTTTT
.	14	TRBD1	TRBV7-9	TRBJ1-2	CASSSPGTAGGYTF	TGTGCCAGCAGTTCCCCCGGGACAGCTGGGGGCTACACCTTC
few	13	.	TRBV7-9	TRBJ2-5	CASSLGSPETQYF	TGTGCCAGCAGCTTAGGCAGCCCGGAGACCCAGTACTTC
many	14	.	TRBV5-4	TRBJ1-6	CASSLGGYGSPLHF	TGTGCCAGCAGCTTGGGGGGATATGGTTCACCCCTCCACTTT
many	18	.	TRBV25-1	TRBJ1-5	CASSAIGPPGVSNQPQHF	TGTGCCAGCAGTGCCATCGGGCCGCCGGGGGTTAGCAATCAGCCCCAGCATTTT
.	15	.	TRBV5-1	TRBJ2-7	CASSSNRDRTGEQYF	TGCGCCAGCAGCTCAAACAGGGATCGGACCGGGGAGCAGTACTTC